A selection of T cell receptor beta chains follows, all from one sample in a study of blood T cell repertoires in COVID-19. The method was immunoSEQ multiplex PCR; TCRdb's version includes in-frame clones alone and lacks a portion of them. The profile shows 200,000 to 250,000 clones, 85% to 90% of them singletons. Specimen: peripheral blood. Receptor source: a man between 18 and 35 years old with active or convalescent COVID-19. Both conserved end residues are part of each CDR3. Each record gives: V gene, clone size, J gene, D gene, CDR3 protein, CDR3 DNA. The D gene is left open where the match is weak. Clone size is stated in some rows and not others, as once, few, many or a class when expanded.

v_call: TRBV9
clone_size: -
j_call: TRBJ2-5
d_call: TRBD2
cdr3_aa: CASSVDLLAGRETQYF
cdr3_nt: TGTGCCAGCAGCGTAGACTTACTAGCGGGTCGGGAGACCCAGTACTTC

v_call: TRBV4-1
clone_size: once
j_call: TRBJ2-1
d_call: TRBD2
cdr3_aa: CASSQENQRETVTFF
cdr3_nt: TGCGCCAGCAGCCAAGAAAATCAGCGGGAGACTGTGACGTTCTTC

v_call: TRBV7-9
clone_size: -
j_call: TRBJ1-1
d_call: -
cdr3_aa: CASSLGADGEAFF
cdr3_nt: TGTGCCAGCAGCTTGGGGGCAGACGGTGAAGCTTTCTTT

v_call: TRBV7-8
clone_size: -
j_call: TRBJ2-1
d_call: TRBD2
cdr3_aa: CASSLAGAGEPFF
cdr3_nt: TGTGCCAGCAGCTTAGCCGGGGCGGGAGAACCGTTCTTC

v_call: TRBV18
clone_size: -
j_call: TRBJ2-1
d_call: TRBD2
cdr3_aa: CASSPSLLAGKGNEQFF
cdr3_nt: TGTGCCAGCTCACCGAGCCTACTAGCGGGCAAAGGGAATGAGCAGTTCTTC

v_call: TRBV2
clone_size: -
j_call: TRBJ2-2
d_call: -
cdr3_aa: CASSRFRGDGNTGELFF
cdr3_nt: TGTGCCAGCAGTCGGTTCAGGGGAGATGGGAACACCGGGGAGCTGTTTTTT

v_call: TRBV2
clone_size: -
j_call: TRBJ2-7
d_call: -
cdr3_aa: CASTQGMYEQYF
cdr3_nt: TGTGCCAGCACTCAGGGAATGTACGAGCAGTACTTC

v_call: TRBV7-9
clone_size: few
j_call: TRBJ2-5
d_call: TRBD2
cdr3_aa: CASSSAGGTETQYF
cdr3_nt: TGTGCCAGCAGCTCAGCGGGAGGGACGGAGACCCAGTACTTC

v_call: TRBV6-1
clone_size: few
j_call: TRBJ1-2
d_call: TRBD1
cdr3_aa: CASSARSRDRGRRGGYTF
cdr3_nt: TGTGCCAGCAGTGCTCGATCCCGGGACAGGGGGCGCAGAGGCGGCTACACCTTC

v_call: TRBV28
clone_size: -
j_call: TRBJ1-6
d_call: -
cdr3_aa: CASSGYRDSPLHF
cdr3_nt: TGTGCCAGCAGTGGGTACAGGGATTCACCCCTCCACTTT

v_call: TRBV28
clone_size: -
j_call: TRBJ1-5
d_call: TRBD1
cdr3_aa: CASSQAVGQGRSQPQHF
cdr3_nt: TGTGCCAGCAGTCAAGCGGTCGGACAGGGCAGAAGCCAGCCCCAGCATTTT

v_call: TRBV9
clone_size: -
j_call: TRBJ1-1
d_call: TRBD1
cdr3_aa: CASSARPGTGSSNTEAFF
cdr3_nt: TGTGCCAGCAGCGCACGCCCCGGGACAGGGTCTTCGAACACTGAAGCTTTCTTT

v_call: TRBV10-3
clone_size: -
j_call: TRBJ2-1
d_call: TRBD2
cdr3_aa: CAISQGLAGRSGQFF
cdr3_nt: TGTGCCATCAGTCAGGGACTAGCGGGACGTTCCGGGCAGTTCTTC

v_call: TRBV5-6
clone_size: -
j_call: TRBJ1-2
d_call: -
cdr3_aa: CASSPDTGTGSWGYTF
cdr3_nt: TGTGCCAGCAGTCCCGATACCGGAACAGGGTCTTGGGGCTACACCTTC

v_call: TRBV27
clone_size: -
j_call: TRBJ1-1
d_call: -
cdr3_aa: CASTTGLNTEAFF
cdr3_nt: TGTGCCAGCACCACAGGGCTCAACACTGAAGCTTTCTTT

v_call: TRBV30
clone_size: -
j_call: TRBJ1-4
d_call: TRBD1
cdr3_aa: CACPGQGAIGEKLFF
cdr3_nt: TGTGCCTGTCCGGGACAGGGGGCAATTGGTGAAAAACTGTTTTTT

v_call: TRBV14
clone_size: -
j_call: TRBJ2-3
d_call: -
cdr3_aa: CASSQEVWGAADTQYF
cdr3_nt: TGTGCCAGCAGCCAAGAGGTTTGGGGAGCGGCAGATACGCAGTATTTT

v_call: TRBV30
clone_size: -
j_call: TRBJ1-5
d_call: -
cdr3_aa: CAWGREESNQPQHF
cdr3_nt: TGTGCCTGGGGCCGGGAAGAGAGCAATCAGCCCCAGCATTTT

v_call: TRBV7-2
clone_size: -
j_call: TRBJ2-1
d_call: TRBD1
cdr3_aa: CASSLVGFSGQGDSSEQFF
cdr3_nt: TGTGCCAGCAGCTTAGTCGGATTTTCGGGACAGGGGGATTCTAGTGAGCAGTTCTTC

v_call: TRBV29-1
clone_size: -
j_call: TRBJ1-1
d_call: -
cdr3_aa: CSVEGKPGSNEAFF
cdr3_nt: TGCAGCGTTGAAGGGAAGCCAGGGTCGAATGAAGCTTTCTTT

v_call: TRBV20-1
clone_size: -
j_call: TRBJ2-1
d_call: TRBD1
cdr3_aa: CSAHDRAEQFF
cdr3_nt: TGCAGTGCCCATGACAGGGCTGAGCAGTTCTTC

v_call: TRBV27
clone_size: -
j_call: TRBJ2-4
d_call: -
cdr3_aa: CASSKTGWGNIQYF
cdr3_nt: TGTGCCAGCAGTAAAACAGGGTGGGGGAACATTCAGTACTTC

v_call: TRBV19
clone_size: -
j_call: TRBJ2-2
d_call: TRBD2
cdr3_aa: CASSIESGRAGGELFF
cdr3_nt: TGTGCCAGTAGTATAGAAAGCGGGAGGGCCGGTGGGGAGCTGTTTTTT

v_call: TRBV30
clone_size: -
j_call: TRBJ2-7
d_call: TRBD2
cdr3_aa: CAWSLLAGGDEQYF
cdr3_nt: TGTGCCTGGAGCTTACTAGCGGGAGGAGACGAGCAGTACTTC

v_call: TRBV6-5
clone_size: -
j_call: TRBJ2-5
d_call: -
cdr3_aa: CASSSTTRSETQYF
cdr3_nt: TGTGCCAGCAGTTCCACGACTAGGAGCGAGACCCAGTACTTC

v_call: TRBV30
clone_size: few
j_call: TRBJ1-2
d_call: TRBD1
cdr3_aa: CAWRKRQGGYGYTF
cdr3_nt: TGTGCCTGGAGGAAAAGACAGGGGGGCTATGGCTACACCTTC

v_call: TRBV2
clone_size: -
j_call: TRBJ2-1
d_call: -
cdr3_aa: CASSMTASQYNEQFF
cdr3_nt: TGTGCCAGCAGTATGACAGCCAGCCAATACAATGAGCAGTTCTTC

v_call: TRBV5-4
clone_size: -
j_call: TRBJ1-1
d_call: -
cdr3_aa: CASSSVFRDTEAFF
cdr3_nt: TGTGCCAGCAGCTCCGTATTCCGAGACACTGAAGCTTTCTTT

v_call: TRBV30
clone_size: -
j_call: TRBJ1-1
d_call: -
cdr3_aa: CAWNKGLGGTEAFF
cdr3_nt: TGTGCCTGGAATAAGGGGTTAGGGGGCACTGAAGCTTTCTTT

v_call: TRBV4-2
clone_size: -
j_call: TRBJ2-7
d_call: TRBD1
cdr3_aa: CASSQDMAPPLDRARYEQYF
cdr3_nt: TGTGCCAGCAGCCAAGATATGGCCCCACCGCTGGACAGGGCGCGATACGAGCAGTACTTC

v_call: TRBV18
clone_size: -
j_call: TRBJ2-3
d_call: -
cdr3_aa: CASSLASTDTQYF
cdr3_nt: TGTGCCAGCTCACTGGCTAGCACAGATACGCAGTATTTT

v_call: TRBV6-5
clone_size: -
j_call: TRBJ1-1
d_call: -
cdr3_aa: CASSINAGFATEAFF
cdr3_nt: TGTGCCAGCAGCATCAACGCAGGGTTTGCGACTGAAGCTTTCTTT

v_call: TRBV7-2
clone_size: -
j_call: TRBJ2-7
d_call: TRBD2
cdr3_aa: CATRVAGGTYEQYF
cdr3_nt: TGTGCCACCAGAGTAGCGGGAGGTACCTACGAGCAGTACTTC

v_call: TRBV9
clone_size: once
j_call: TRBJ2-5
d_call: -
cdr3_aa: CASSVATRGSQETQYF
cdr3_nt: TGTGCCAGCAGCGTAGCTACAAGAGGGAGCCAAGAGACCCAGTACTTC

v_call: TRBV30
clone_size: -
j_call: TRBJ1-2
d_call: -
cdr3_aa: CAWATGPGYTF
cdr3_nt: TGTGCCTGGGCGACAGGACCTGGCTACACCTTC

v_call: TRBV18
clone_size: -
j_call: TRBJ1-5
d_call: -
cdr3_aa: CASSPDSGAQPQHF
cdr3_nt: TGTGCCAGCTCACCAGACTCAGGGGCGCAGCCCCAGCATTTT

v_call: TRBV19
clone_size: -
j_call: TRBJ2-1
d_call: TRBD2
cdr3_aa: CASISSASGDDEQFF
cdr3_nt: TGTGCCAGTATTAGCTCGGCTAGCGGGGATGATGAGCAGTTCTTC

v_call: TRBV28
clone_size: -
j_call: TRBJ1-2
d_call: -
cdr3_aa: CASSFQGYYGYTF
cdr3_nt: TGTGCCAGCAGTTTCCAGGGTTACTATGGCTACACCTTC

v_call: TRBV10-3
clone_size: once
j_call: TRBJ2-1
d_call: -
cdr3_aa: CAISNDRGSYNEQFF
cdr3_nt: TGTGCCATCAGTAACGACAGAGGCTCCTACAATGAGCAGTTCTTC

v_call: TRBV7-9
clone_size: -
j_call: TRBJ1-1
d_call: -
cdr3_aa: CASGRIRPSMDTEAFF
cdr3_nt: TGTGCCAGCGGGAGGATACGCCCTTCGATGGACACTGAAGCTTTCTTT

v_call: TRBV11-2
clone_size: -
j_call: TRBJ2-7
d_call: -
cdr3_aa: CASSPTTQLQEQYF
cdr3_nt: TGTGCCAGCAGCCCGACTACCCAACTTCAAGAGCAGTACTTC

v_call: TRBV19
clone_size: -
j_call: TRBJ1-5
d_call: TRBD1
cdr3_aa: CASRPGTVSLEPQHF
cdr3_nt: TGTGCCAGTCGCCCCGGGACAGTAAGTTTGGAGCCCCAGCATTTT

v_call: TRBV5-4
clone_size: -
j_call: TRBJ2-5
d_call: TRBD2
cdr3_aa: CASSFAGVEETQYF
cdr3_nt: TGTGCCAGCAGCTTTGCGGGAGTTGAGGAGACCCAGTACTTC

v_call: TRBV29-1
clone_size: -
j_call: TRBJ2-1
d_call: -
cdr3_aa: CSVNRLLMYNEQFF
cdr3_nt: TGCAGCGTGAACAGGCTCCTCATGTACAATGAGCAGTTCTTC

v_call: TRBV2
clone_size: -
j_call: TRBJ2-3
d_call: TRBD2
cdr3_aa: CASSEGLAGGGTDTQYF
cdr3_nt: TGTGCCAGCAGTGAAGGGCTAGCGGGAGGGGGCACAGATACGCAGTATTTT

v_call: TRBV10-2
clone_size: -
j_call: TRBJ1-1
d_call: -
cdr3_aa: CASSTQAGNEAFF
cdr3_nt: TGCGCCAGCAGCACACAGGCTGGGAATGAAGCTTTCTTT

v_call: TRBV15
clone_size: -
j_call: TRBJ1-1
d_call: TRBD1
cdr3_aa: CATSRDFALTGSRTEAFF
cdr3_nt: TGTGCCACCAGCAGAGATTTTGCCCTGACAGGGTCGCGCACTGAAGCTTTCTTT

v_call: TRBV3-1/TRBV3-2
clone_size: -
j_call: TRBJ2-3
d_call: TRBD2
cdr3_aa: CASSLTSGRADADTQYF
cdr3_nt: TGTGCCAGCAGCCTGACTAGCGGGAGGGCCGATGCAGATACGCAGTATTTT

v_call: TRBV10-3
clone_size: -
j_call: TRBJ1-5
d_call: TRBD1
cdr3_aa: CAIRGDSSQPQHF
cdr3_nt: TGTGCCATCAGAGGGGACAGTTCCCAGCCCCAGCATTTT

v_call: TRBV28
clone_size: -
j_call: TRBJ2-2
d_call: TRBD1
cdr3_aa: CASSLSAGQGSTGELFF
cdr3_nt: TGTGCCAGCAGTTTATCTGCAGGACAGGGGAGTACCGGGGAGCTGTTTTTT

v_call: TRBV19
clone_size: once
j_call: TRBJ1-2
d_call: TRBD1
cdr3_aa: CASQTENRGLNYGYTF
cdr3_nt: TGTGCCAGCCAAACAGAAAACAGGGGGCTGAACTATGGCTACACCTTC

v_call: TRBV7-9
clone_size: -
j_call: TRBJ2-3
d_call: -
cdr3_aa: CASSSGGLRTDTQYF
cdr3_nt: TGTGCCAGCAGCTCTGGGGGACTTCGCACAGATACGCAGTATTTT

v_call: TRBV10-2
clone_size: -
j_call: TRBJ1-4
d_call: -
cdr3_aa: CASSPMWGVSATNEKLFF
cdr3_nt: TGCGCCAGCAGCCCCATGTGGGGGGTCTCCGCAACTAATGAAAAACTGTTTTTT

v_call: TRBV24-1
clone_size: -
j_call: TRBJ2-3
d_call: -
cdr3_aa: CATSDRAKRGDTQYF
cdr3_nt: TGTGCCACCAGTGATCGGGCCAAACGAGGGGATACGCAGTATTTT

v_call: TRBV10-2
clone_size: -
j_call: TRBJ1-4
d_call: -
cdr3_aa: CASSEGTGYEKLFF
cdr3_nt: TGCGCCAGCAGTGAGGGTACGGGATATGAAAAACTGTTTTTT

v_call: TRBV5-1
clone_size: -
j_call: TRBJ1-2
d_call: TRBD1
cdr3_aa: CASSKEGQSYGYTF
cdr3_nt: TGCGCCAGCAGCAAGGAGGGACAGTCCTATGGCTACACCTTC

v_call: TRBV28
clone_size: -
j_call: TRBJ2-7
d_call: -
cdr3_aa: CASSFPRGLGEEQYF
cdr3_nt: TGTGCCAGCAGTTTTCCCAGGGGCCTGGGTGAAGAGCAGTACTTC

v_call: TRBV30
clone_size: -
j_call: TRBJ2-7
d_call: -
cdr3_aa: CAWRRLVGGYEQYF
cdr3_nt: TGTGCCTGGAGGCGCCTAGTCGGGGGATACGAGCAGTACTTC

v_call: TRBV5-1
clone_size: few
j_call: TRBJ1-6
d_call: -
cdr3_aa: CASSQREAGRAPLHF
cdr3_nt: TGCGCCAGCAGCCAGAGGGAGGCGGGTCGCGCACCCCTCCACTTT

v_call: TRBV2
clone_size: -
j_call: TRBJ1-2
d_call: -
cdr3_aa: CASGGGGLYGYTF
cdr3_nt: TGTGCCAGCGGGGGGGGAGGGCTCTATGGCTACACCTTC